This paragraph reports one T cell receptor (beta chain). The sample originates from a study of blood T cell repertoires in COVID-19. Looking at the study overall: The United States, Italy and Spain were the sources of the acute and convalescent COVID-19 samples. T cells, B-cell-depleted T cells, or PBMCs supplied cDNA or gDNA.

Participants spanned ages about 18 to 100 years and resided in roughly 22 US areas. Clones were sequenced by immunoSEQ multiplex PCR, and TCRdb holds only the in-frame ones, with some missing. The sample has some 160,000 clones; less than 90% are singletons. The CDR3 has 14 amino acids. Trimming pared 4 bases from V and 2 bases from J, leaving 11 bases between. Germline assignment: CDR1 MDHEN and CDR2 SYDVKM. This chain links TRBV28 with TRBJ1-2, with unresolved D. The sequenced material came from PBMCs or T cells enriched from blood (not recorded which). This sequence was found in a woman aged 45-60 years who had recovered from COVID-19. CDR3 protein: CASSSSMRNYGYTF. The CDR3 bases are TGTGCCAGCAGTTCCTCCATGCGGAACTATGGCTACACCTTC.